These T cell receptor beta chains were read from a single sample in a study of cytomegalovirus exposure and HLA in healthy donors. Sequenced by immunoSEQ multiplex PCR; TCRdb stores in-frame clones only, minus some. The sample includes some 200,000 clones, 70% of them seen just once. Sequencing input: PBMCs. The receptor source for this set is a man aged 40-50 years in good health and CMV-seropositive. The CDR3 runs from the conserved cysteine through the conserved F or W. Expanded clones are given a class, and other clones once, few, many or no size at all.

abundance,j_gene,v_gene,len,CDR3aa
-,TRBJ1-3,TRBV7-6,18,CASSQPTGGDSSGNTIYF
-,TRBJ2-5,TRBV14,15,CASSPGTSDWETQYF
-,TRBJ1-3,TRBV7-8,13,CASSPRERSTIYF
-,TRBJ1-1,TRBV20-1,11,CSARQSSEAFF
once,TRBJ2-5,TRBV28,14,CASSLGGAGETQYF
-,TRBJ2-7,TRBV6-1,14,CASSAGTKRGEQYF
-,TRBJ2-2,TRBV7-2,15,CASSLVSGGGGELFF
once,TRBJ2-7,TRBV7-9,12,CASSETGNEQYF
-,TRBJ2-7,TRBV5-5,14,CASSSPYKGNEQYF
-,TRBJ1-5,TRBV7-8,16,CASSLEWRVSGQPQHF
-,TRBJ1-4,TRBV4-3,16,CASSRLTGSRGEKLFF
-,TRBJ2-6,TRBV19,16,CASSLWTGSGANVLTF
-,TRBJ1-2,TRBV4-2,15,CASSQDLGANYGYTF
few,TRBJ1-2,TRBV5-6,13,CASSLQGTNGYTF
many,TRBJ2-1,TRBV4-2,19,CASSQGFSGGASFYNEQFF
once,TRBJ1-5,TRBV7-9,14,CASSFGGVNQPQHF
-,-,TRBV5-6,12,CASTPESYEQYF
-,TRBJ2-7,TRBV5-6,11,CASSLADEQYF
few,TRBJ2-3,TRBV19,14,CASSISLADYTQYF
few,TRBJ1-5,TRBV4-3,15,CASSQDGSSNQPQHF
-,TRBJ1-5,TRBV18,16,CASSSAGSYSNQPQHF
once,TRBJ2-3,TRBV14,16,CASSQEKRGLADTQYF
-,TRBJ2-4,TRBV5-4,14,CASSKSGNKGIQYF
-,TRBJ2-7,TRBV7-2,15,CASSPRNHVGYEQYF
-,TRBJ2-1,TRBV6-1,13,CASSSTGYNEQFF
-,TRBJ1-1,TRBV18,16,CASSPSRTGESVEAFF
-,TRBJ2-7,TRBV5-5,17,CASSSRPSSGGSYEQYF
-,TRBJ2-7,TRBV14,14,CASAGNRGIYEQYF
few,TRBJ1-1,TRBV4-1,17,CASSQDRYRGGDTEAFF
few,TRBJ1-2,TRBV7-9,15,CSSSLVASTTGGYTF
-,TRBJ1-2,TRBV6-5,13,CASSDRDRDGYTF
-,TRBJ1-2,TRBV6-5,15,CASSYSSRPNYGYTF
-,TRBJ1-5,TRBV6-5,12,CATGPGYKPQHF
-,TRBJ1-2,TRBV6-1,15,CASTEKPPPRDGYTF
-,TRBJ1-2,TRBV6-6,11,CASSFRDGYTF
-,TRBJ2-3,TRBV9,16,CASSGRQKAHTDTQYF
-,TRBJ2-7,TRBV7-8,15,CASSLAPDSFYEQYF
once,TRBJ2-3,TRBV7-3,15,CASSLDRARTDTQYF
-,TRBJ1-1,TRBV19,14,CASSFRTDSAEAFF
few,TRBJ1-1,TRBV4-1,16,CASSQVGQWSGTEAFF
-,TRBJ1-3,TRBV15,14,CATSTAAGGNTIYF